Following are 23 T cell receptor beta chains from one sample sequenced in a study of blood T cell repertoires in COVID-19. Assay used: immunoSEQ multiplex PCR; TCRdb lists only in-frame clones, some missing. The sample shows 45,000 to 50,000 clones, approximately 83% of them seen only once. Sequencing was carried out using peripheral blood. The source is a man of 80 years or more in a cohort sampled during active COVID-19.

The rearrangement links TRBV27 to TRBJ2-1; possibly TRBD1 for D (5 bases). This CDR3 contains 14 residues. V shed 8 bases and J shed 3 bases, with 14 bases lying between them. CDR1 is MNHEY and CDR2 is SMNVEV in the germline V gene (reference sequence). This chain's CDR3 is CASQSGALYNEQFF. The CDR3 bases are TGTGCCAGCCAAAGTGGGGCCCTCTACAATGAGCAGTTCTTC.

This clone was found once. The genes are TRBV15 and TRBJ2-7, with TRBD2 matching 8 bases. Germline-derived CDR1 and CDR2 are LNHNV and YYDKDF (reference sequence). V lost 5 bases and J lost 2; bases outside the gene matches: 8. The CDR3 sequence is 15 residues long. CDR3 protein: CATSAGGIRAYEQYF. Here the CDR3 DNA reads TGTGCCACCAGCGCGGGGGGAATAAGGGCCTACGAGCAGTACTTC.

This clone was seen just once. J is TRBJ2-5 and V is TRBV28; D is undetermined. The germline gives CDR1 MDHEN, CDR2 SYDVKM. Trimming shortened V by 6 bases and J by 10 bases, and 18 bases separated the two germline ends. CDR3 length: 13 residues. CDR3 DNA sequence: TGTGCCAGCAGCTCTCAGATGTTGATTGTCCAGTACTTC. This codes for CASSSQMLIVQYF.

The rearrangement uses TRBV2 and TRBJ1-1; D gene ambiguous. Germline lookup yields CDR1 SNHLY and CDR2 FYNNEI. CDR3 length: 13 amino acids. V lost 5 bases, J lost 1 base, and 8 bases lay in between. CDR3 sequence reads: CASSSNGNTEAFF. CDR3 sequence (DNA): TGTGCCAGCAGTTCGAACGGGAACACTGAAGCTTTCTTT.

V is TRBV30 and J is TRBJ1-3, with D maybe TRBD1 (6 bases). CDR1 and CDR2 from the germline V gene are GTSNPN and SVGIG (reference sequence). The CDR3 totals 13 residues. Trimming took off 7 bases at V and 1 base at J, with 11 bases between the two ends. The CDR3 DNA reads TGTGCCTCAAACAGGGTTTCTGGAAACACCATATATTTT. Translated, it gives CASNRVSGNTIYF.

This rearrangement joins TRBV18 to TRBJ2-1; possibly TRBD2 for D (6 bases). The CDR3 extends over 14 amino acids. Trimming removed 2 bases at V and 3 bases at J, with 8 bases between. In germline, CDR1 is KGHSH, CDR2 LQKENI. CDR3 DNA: TGTGCCAGCTCACCAGGACTAAACTACAATGAGCAGTTCTTC. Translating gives CASSPGLNYNEQFF.

CDR3 nucleotides: TGTGCCAGCAGCTTCAGGGGTGGATATAGCAATCAGCCCCAGCATTTT. Its protein is CASSFRGGYSNQPQHF. V usage is TRBV5-6 and J usage is TRBJ1-5, with TRBD1 as a possible D gene (6 bases). Germline V lookup: CDR1 SGHDT, CDR2 YYEEEE. The V gene lost 2 bases and the J gene lost 0 bases, with 12 bases spanning the gap. This CDR3 contains 16 residues.

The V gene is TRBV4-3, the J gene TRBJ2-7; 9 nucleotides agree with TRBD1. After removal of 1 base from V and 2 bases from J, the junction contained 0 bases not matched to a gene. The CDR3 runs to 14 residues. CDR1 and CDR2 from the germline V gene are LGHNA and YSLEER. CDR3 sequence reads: CASSQGQGAYEQYF. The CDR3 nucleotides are TGCGCCAGCAGCCAAGGACAGGGGGCCTACGAGCAGTACTTC.

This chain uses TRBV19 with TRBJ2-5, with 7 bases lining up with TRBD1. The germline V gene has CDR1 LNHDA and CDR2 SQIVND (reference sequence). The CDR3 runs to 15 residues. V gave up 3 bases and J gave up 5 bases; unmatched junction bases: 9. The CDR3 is CASSIQQTGLETQYF. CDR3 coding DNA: TGTGCCAGTAGTATCCAACAGACAGGGTTGGAGACCCAGTACTTC.

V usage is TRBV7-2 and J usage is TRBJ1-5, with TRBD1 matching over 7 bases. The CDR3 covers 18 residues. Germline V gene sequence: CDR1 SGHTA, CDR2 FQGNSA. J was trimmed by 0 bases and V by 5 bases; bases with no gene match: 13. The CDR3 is CASSPRLGQFDSNQPQHF. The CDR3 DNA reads TGTGCCAGCAGCCCCCGCCTGGGACAGTTTGATAGCAATCAGCCCCAGCATTTT.

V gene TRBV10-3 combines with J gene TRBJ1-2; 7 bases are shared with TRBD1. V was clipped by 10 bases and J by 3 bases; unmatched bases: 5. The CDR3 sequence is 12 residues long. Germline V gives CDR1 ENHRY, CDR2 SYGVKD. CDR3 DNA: TGTGCCAGCGGCAGGGGGTACTATGGCTACACCTTC. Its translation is CASGRGYYGYTF.

The CDR3 DNA sequence: TGTGCCAGCAGCGTAGATCAGGGGCCCACCGGGGAGCTGTTTTTT. This sequence encodes CASSVDQGPTGELFF. V and J are TRBV9 and TRBJ2-2; D is possibly TRBD1 (6 bases). The V and J ends lost 0 bases and 4 bases respectively, with 10 bases between them. There are 15 residues in the CDR3. Per the germline V gene, CDR1 is SGDLS and CDR2 is YYNGEE. Full variable domain (remainder filled in from reference TRBV9 and TRBJ2-2): DSGVTQTPKHLITATGQRVTLRCSPRSGDLSVYWYQQSLDQGLQFLIQYYNGEERAKGNILERFSAQQFPDLHSELNLSSLELGDSALYFCASSVDQGPTGELFFGEGSRLTVL.

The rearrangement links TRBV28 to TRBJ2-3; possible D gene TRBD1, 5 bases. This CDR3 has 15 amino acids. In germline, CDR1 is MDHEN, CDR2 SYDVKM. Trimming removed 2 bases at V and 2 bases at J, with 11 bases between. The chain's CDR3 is CASSLTGNFTDTQYF. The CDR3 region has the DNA TGTGCCAGCAGTTTAACAGGAAACTTCACAGATACGCAGTATTTT.

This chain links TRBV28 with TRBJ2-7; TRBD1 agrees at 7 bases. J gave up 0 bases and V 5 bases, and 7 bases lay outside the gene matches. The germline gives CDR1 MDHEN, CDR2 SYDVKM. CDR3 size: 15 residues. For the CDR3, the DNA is TGTGCCAGCAGTGGAGGACAGGACCACTCCTACGAGCAGTACTTC. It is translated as CASSGGQDHSYEQYF. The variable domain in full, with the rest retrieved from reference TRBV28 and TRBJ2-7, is DVKVTQSSRYLVKRTGEKVFLECVQDMDHENMFWYRQDPGLGLRLIYFSYDVKMKEKGDIPEGYSVSREKKERFSLILESASTNQTSMYLCASSGGQDHSYEQYFGPGTRLTVT.

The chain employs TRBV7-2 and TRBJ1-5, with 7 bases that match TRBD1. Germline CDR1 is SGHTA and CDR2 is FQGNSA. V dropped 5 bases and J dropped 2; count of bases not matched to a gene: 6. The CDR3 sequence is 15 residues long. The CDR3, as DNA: TGTGCCAGCAGCCAGGGGGGAACCCGCAATCAGCCCCAGCATTTT. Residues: CASSQGGTRNQPQHF.

The CDR3 nucleotides read TGTGCCAGTAGTATCGTCCCAGGGGCCTACGAGCAGTACTTC. Residues: CASSIVPGAYEQYF. This chain links TRBV19 with TRBJ2-7; D is possibly TRBD1 (6 bases). The CDR3 has 14 amino acids. V was pared by 3 bases and J by 2 bases, with 11 bases between. The germline gives CDR1 LNHDA, CDR2 SQIVND (reference sequence).

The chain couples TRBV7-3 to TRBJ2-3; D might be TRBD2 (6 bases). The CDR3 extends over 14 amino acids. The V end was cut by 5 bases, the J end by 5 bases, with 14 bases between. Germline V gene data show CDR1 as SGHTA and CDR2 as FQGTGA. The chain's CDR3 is CASSPLAGRDTQYF. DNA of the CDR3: TGTGCCAGCAGCCCCCTGGCGGGACGAGATACGCAGTATTTT.

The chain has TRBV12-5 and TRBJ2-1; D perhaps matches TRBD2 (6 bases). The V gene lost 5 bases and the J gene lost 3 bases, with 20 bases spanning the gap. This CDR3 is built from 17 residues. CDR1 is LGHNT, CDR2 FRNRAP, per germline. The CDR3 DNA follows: TGTGCTAGTGGTCCACACCCCGGGGGTAAAATCTACAATGAGCAGTTCTTC. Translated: CASGPHPGGKIYNEQFF.

CDR3 DNA: TGTGCCAGCAGCGTCGGGGGGCTCCTGAACACTGAAGCTTTCTTT. This translates into CASSVGGLLNTEAFF. The J gene is TRBJ1-1, the V gene TRBV9, with D perhaps TRBD1 (6 bases). Germline V gene sequence: CDR1 SGDLS, CDR2 YYNGEE. The CDR3 is made up of 15 amino acids. Trimming took off 2 bases at V and 0 bases at J, with 11 bases between the two ends.

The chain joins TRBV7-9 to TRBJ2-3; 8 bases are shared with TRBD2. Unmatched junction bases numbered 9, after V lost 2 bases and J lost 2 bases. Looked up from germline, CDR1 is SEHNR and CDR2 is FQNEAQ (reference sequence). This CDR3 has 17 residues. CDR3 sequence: CASSLMGAGGATDTQYF. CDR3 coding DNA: TGTGCCAGCAGCTTAATGGGGGCGGGGGGAGCCACAGATACGCAGTATTTT.

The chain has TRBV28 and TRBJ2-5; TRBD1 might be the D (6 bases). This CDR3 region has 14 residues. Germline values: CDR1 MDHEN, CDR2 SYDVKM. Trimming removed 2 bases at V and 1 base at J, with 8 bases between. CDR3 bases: TGTGCCAGCAGTTTAATCAGGGGCCAAGAGACCCAGTACTTC. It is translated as CASSLIRGQETQYF.

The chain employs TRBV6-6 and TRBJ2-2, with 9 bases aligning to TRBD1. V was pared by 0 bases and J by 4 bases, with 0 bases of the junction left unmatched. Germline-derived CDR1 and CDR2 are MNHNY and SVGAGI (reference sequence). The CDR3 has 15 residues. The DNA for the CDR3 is TGTGCCAGCAGTTACTCGACAGGGGGCACCGGGGAGCTGTTTTTT. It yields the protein CASSYSTGGTGELFF.

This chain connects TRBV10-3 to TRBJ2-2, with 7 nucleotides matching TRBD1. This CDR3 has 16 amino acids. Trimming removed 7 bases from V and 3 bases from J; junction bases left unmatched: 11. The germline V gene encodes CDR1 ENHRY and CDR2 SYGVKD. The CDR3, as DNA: TGTGCCATCATTCTAACGAGACAGGGCGACACCGGGGAGCTGTTTTTT. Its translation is CAIILTRQGDTGELFF.